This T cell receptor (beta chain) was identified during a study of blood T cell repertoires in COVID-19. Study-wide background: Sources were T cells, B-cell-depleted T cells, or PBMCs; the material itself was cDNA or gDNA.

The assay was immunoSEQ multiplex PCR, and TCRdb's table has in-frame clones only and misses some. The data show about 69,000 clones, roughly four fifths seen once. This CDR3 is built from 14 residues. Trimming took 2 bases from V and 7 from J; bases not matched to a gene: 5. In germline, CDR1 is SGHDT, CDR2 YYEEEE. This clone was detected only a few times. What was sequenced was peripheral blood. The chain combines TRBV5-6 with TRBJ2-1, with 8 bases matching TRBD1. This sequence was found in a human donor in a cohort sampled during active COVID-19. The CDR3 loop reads CASSFWDRMNEQFF. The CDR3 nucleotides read TGTGCCAGCAGCTTCTGGGACAGGATGAATGAGCAGTTCTTC.